This section outlines one T cell receptor (beta chain) sequence together with its context. Here immunoSEQ multiplex PCR was the method, and the copy in TCRdb shows in-frame clones only, minus some. The table includes under 200,000 clones, 88% detected once. This sample is drawn from a study of blood T cell repertoires in COVID-19. Unmatched junction bases numbered 9, after V lost 1 base and J lost 6 bases. CDR3 length: 17 amino acids. The germline CDR1 and CDR2 sequences are SGHRS and YFSETQ. The specimen was PBMCs or T cells enriched from blood (not recorded which). The chain employs TRBV5-1 and TRBJ2-1, with 11 bases fitting TRBD2. This TCR was recovered from a woman aged 45-59 years who had recovered from COVID-19. CDR3 sequence reads: CASSLPSTSGASNEQFF. CDR3 sequence (DNA): TGCGCCAGCAGCTTGCCCTCGACTAGCGGGGCGAGCAATGAGCAGTTCTTC.